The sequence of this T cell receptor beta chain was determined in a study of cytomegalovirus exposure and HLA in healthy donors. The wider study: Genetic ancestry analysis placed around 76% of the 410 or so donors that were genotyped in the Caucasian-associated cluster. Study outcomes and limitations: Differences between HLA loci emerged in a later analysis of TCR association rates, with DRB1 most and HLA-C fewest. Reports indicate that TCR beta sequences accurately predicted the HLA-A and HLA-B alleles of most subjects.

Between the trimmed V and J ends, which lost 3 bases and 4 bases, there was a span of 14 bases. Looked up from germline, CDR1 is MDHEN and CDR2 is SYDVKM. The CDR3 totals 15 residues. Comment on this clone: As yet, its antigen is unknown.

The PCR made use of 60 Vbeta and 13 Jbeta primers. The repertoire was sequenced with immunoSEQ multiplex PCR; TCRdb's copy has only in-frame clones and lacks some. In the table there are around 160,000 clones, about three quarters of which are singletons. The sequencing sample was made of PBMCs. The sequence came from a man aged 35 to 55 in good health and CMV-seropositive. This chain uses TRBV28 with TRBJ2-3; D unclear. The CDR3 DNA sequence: TGTGCCAGCAGTTTGGCAGGCCACTTCGCAGATACGCAGTATTTT. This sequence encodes CASSLAGHFADTQYF.